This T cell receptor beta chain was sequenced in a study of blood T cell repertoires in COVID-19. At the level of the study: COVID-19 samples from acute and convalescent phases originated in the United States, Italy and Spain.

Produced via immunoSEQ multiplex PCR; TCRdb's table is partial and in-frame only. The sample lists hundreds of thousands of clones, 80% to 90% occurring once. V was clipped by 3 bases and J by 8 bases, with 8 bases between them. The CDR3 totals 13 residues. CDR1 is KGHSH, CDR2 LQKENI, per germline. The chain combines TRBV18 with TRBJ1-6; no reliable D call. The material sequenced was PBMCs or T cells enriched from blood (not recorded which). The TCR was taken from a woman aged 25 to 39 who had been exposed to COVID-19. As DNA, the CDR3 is TGTGCCAGCTCACCGAGCCAACATTCACCCCTCCACTTT. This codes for CASSPSQHSPLHF.